Following are 20 T cell receptor beta chains from one sample sequenced in a study of cytomegalovirus exposure and HLA in healthy donors. PCR primers comprised 60 Vbeta and 13 Jbeta primers. Data came from immunoSEQ multiplex PCR; TCRdb stores just in-frame clones and leaves some out. The specimen's table records over 100,000 clones. Specimen: PBMCs. All receptors come from a man aged 35 to 55 in good health and CMV-seropositive.

The chain carries TRBV7-3 and TRBJ2-5; tentatively, D is TRBD2 (7 bases). V lost 6 bases and J 4 bases, leaving 12 bases between the germline ends. There are 13 residues in the CDR3. The germline CDR1 and CDR2 sequences are SGHTA and FQGTGA. The CDR3 is CASSRGAAETQYF. The DNA for the CDR3 is TGTGCCAGCAGTCGGGGGGCGGCAGAGACCCAGTACTTC.

V gene TRBV29-1 combines with J gene TRBJ1-1; the match to TRBD1 covers 9 bases. The CDR3 consists of 14 residues. Per the germline V gene, CDR1 is SQVTM and CDR2 is ANQGSEA. J gave up 8 bases and V 4 bases, and 11 bases lay outside the gene matches. The CDR3 bases are TGCAGCGTTGGCAACGCGGCAGGGACAGGGGAAGCTTTCTTT. This encodes CSVGNAAGTGEAFF.

This chain connects TRBV4-3 to TRBJ2-2; tentative D call: TRBD1 (6 bases). The germline V gene encodes CDR1 LGHNA and CDR2 YSLEER. CDR3 size: 14 residues. The V end was cut by 0 bases, the J end by 7 bases, with 9 bases between. This CDR3 reads CASSQDRGIGELFF. In nucleotides, the CDR3 is TGCGCCAGCAGCCAAGATAGGGGGATCGGGGAGCTGTTTTTT.

V is TRBV7-7 and J is TRBJ1-5; D is ambiguous. The CDR3 covers 13 residues. CDR1 is SSHAT, CDR2 FNYEAQ, per germline (reference sequence). The V end lost 2 bases, the J end lost 7 bases, and 9 bases lay between the germline ends. CDR3 residues: CASSLKVGQPQHF. CDR3 in DNA: TGTGCCAGCAGCTTAAAAGTGGGCCAGCCCCAGCATTTT.

The chain uses TRBV6-1 and TRBJ1-5, with 11 positions matching TRBD1. The germline V gene has CDR1 MNHNS and CDR2 SASEGT. This CDR3 spans 15 amino acids. V lost 7 bases, J lost 5 bases, and 7 bases stayed unmatched. Written as DNA, the CDR3 is TGTGCCAGCACCTCCGGGACAGGGGGAGATCAGCCCCAGCATTTT. Amino acids: CASTSGTGGDQPQHF.

V is TRBV4-1 and J is TRBJ1-5; possibly TRBD1 for D (5 bases). V dropped 4 bases and J dropped 3 bases, with 13 bases sitting between them. The CDR3 has 15 amino acids. In germline, CDR1 is MGHRA, CDR2 YSYEKL. CDR3 residues: CASSRTNTYNQPQHF. The DNA for the CDR3 is TGCGCCAGCAGCCGGACAAACACTTACAATCAGCCCCAGCATTTT.

The chain uses TRBV5-6 and TRBJ2-7; tentative D call: TRBD2 (6 bases). The ends were cut back, 4 bases at V and 7 bases at J, with 18 bases in the middle. From germline, CDR1 is SGHDT and CDR2 YYEEEE. The length of the CDR3 is 14 residues. The CDR3 sequence is CASSLGSARREQYF. For the CDR3, the DNA is TGTGCCAGCAGCCTCGGGAGCGCTCGGAGGGAGCAGTACTTC. The complete variable domain, with remaining parts taken from reference TRBV5-6 and TRBJ2-7, reads DAGVTQSPTHLIKTRGQQVTLRCSPKSGHDTVSWYQQALGQGPQFIFQYYEEEERQRGNFPDRFSGHQFPNYSSELNVNALLLGDSALYLCASSLGSARREQYFGPGTRLTVT.

The gene calls are TRBV11-3 and TRBJ1-1; TRBD1 aligns across 8 bases. The CDR3 covers 16 residues. Trimming at V came to 1 base and at J to 3 bases, leaving 7 bases not matched to a gene. Germline V gives CDR1 SGHNT, CDR2 YENEEA. CDR3 in DNA: TGTGCCAGCAGCTTAGGCAGGGGGCGGTCGGACACTGAAGCTTTCTTT. Its protein product is CASSLGRGRSDTEAFF.

As DNA, the CDR3 is TGTGCCAGCAGACAACAGGGGGCGACTAATGAAAAACTGTTTTTT. This encodes CASRQQGATNEKLFF. V gene TRBV7-2 combines with J gene TRBJ1-4, with TRBD1 matching 9 bases. The germline CDR1 and CDR2 sequences are SGHTA and FQGNSA. There are 15 residues in the CDR3. V lost 6 bases and J lost 2; bases outside the gene matches: 4.

This chain uses TRBV9 with TRBJ1-3; the D gene is possibly TRBD1 (6 bases). CDR1 is SGDLS, CDR2 YYNGEE, per germline. The CDR3 is 13 amino acids. V was cut by 3 bases and J by 4 bases, with 8 bases left in between. The CDR3 spells CASSAGQGNTIYF. The CDR3 DNA is TGTGCCAGCAGCGCTGGACAGGGAAACACCATATATTTT. Combining the CDR3 with reference TRBV9 and TRBJ1-3 gives the whole variable domain DSGVTQTPKHLITATGQRVTLRCSPRSGDLSVYWYQQSLDQGLQFLIQYYNGEERAKGNILERFSAQQFPDLHSELNLSSLELGDSALYFCASSAGQGNTIYFGEGSWLTVV.

The chain is built from TRBV9 and TRBJ2-7; the D gene is possibly TRBD2 (6 bases). V was cut by 5 bases and J by 0 bases, with 15 bases left in between. CDR1 is SGDLS and CDR2 is YYNGEE in the germline V gene. The CDR3 contains 15 residues. CDR3 sequence (DNA): TGTGCCAGCAGTTATAGCGGAACCTACTCCTACGAGCAGTACTTC. This encodes CASSYSGTYSYEQYF.

The chain links TRBV18 to TRBJ1-2; weak D call: TRBD1 (6 bases). CDR1 and CDR2 (germline): KGHSH, LQKENI. Trimming cost V 5 bases and J 1 base, with 8 bases left between them. The CDR3 is 13 amino acids. The CDR3 reads CASSKQGNYGYTF. DNA of the CDR3: TGTGCCAGCTCAAAACAGGGTAACTATGGCTACACCTTC.

This chain connects TRBV19 to TRBJ1-5; D possibly corresponds to TRBD1 (5 bases). CDR1 LNHDA and CDR2 SQIVND come from the germline V gene (reference sequence). This CDR3 has 16 amino acids. With 7 bases removed from V and 5 bases from J, the gap between germline ends came to 21 bases. The CDR3 DNA follows: TGTGCCAGTAAAAGGGCAGGGAGGATGGAGTATCAGCCCCAGCATTTT. It specifies CASKRAGRMEYQPQHF.

The rearrangement links TRBV7-9 to TRBJ2-3; 10 nucleotides agree with TRBD2. After removal of 1 base from V and 4 bases from J, the junction contained 8 bases not matched to a gene. The CDR3 is 17 amino acids. Germline V CDR1 and CDR2: SEHNR, FQNEAQ (reference sequence). CDR3 region: CASSLVLAGVGADTQYF. CDR3 DNA sequence: TGTGCCAGCAGCTTAGTGCTAGCGGGAGTAGGAGCAGATACGCAGTATTTT.

This chain joins TRBV5-6 and TRBJ1-2; TRBD1 aligns across 8 bases. The J segment lost 0 bases and the V segment lost 4 bases, leaving 8 bases of the junction unmatched. Germline lookup yields CDR1 SGHDT and CDR2 YYEEEE. The CDR3 runs 16 residues. The CDR3 nucleotides are TGTGCCAGCAGCCAAAGCCCGACAGGGGCTAACTATGGCTACACCTTC. As protein: CASSQSPTGANYGYTF.

V gene TRBV10-3 combines with J gene TRBJ1-2, with TRBD1 matching over 7 bases. V lost 10 bases, J lost 6 bases, and 14 bases stayed unmatched. Per germline, CDR1 ENHRY and CDR2 SYGVKD. The CDR3 has 14 residues. The CDR3 nucleotides are TGTGCCACTCAACAGGGGCCCAGCTCGGATGGCTACACCTTC. Encoded protein: CATQQGPSSDGYTF.

This chain uses TRBV5-1 with TRBJ1-1, with 8 bases that match TRBD1. This CDR3 is 15 amino acids long. In germline, CDR1 is SGHRS, CDR2 YFSETQ. After removal of 1 base from V and 1 base from J, the junction contained 3 bases not matched to a gene. CDR3 DNA sequence: TGCGCCAGCAGCTTGTTACAGGGGGGGAACACTGAAGCTTTCTTT. Protein product: CASSLLQGGNTEAFF. The full variable domain, with the rest looked up from reference TRBV5-1 and TRBJ1-1, is KAGVTQTPRYLIKTRGQQVTLSCSPISGHRSVSWYQQTPGQGLQFLFEYFSETQRNKGNFPGRFSGRQFSNSRSEMNVSTLELGDSALYLCASSLLQGGNTEAFFGQGTRLTVV.

V usage is TRBV28 and J usage is TRBJ2-1, with 8 bases identical to TRBD2. V was pared by 1 base and J by 5 bases, with 16 bases of the junction left unmatched. The CDR3 is made up of 19 amino acids. Germline V gene lookup returns CDR1 MDHEN and CDR2 SYDVKM. The CDR3 sequence: CASSLFSGRASDINNEQFF. The DNA for the CDR3 is TGTGCCAGCAGTTTATTCAGCGGGAGAGCCTCCGATATAAACAATGAGCAGTTCTTC.

The genes are TRBV5-1 and TRBJ2-2; 8 bases match TRBD2. The J segment lost 2 bases and the V segment lost 3 bases, leaving 3 bases of the junction unmatched. This CDR3 is 15 amino acids long. Germline V gene data show CDR1 as SGHRS and CDR2 as YFSETQ. CDR3 amino acids: CASSSGGTNTGELFF. In nucleotides, the CDR3 is TGCGCCAGCAGCTCGGGGGGGACAAACACCGGGGAGCTGTTTTTT.

The chain couples TRBV27 to TRBJ2-1, with 8 bases matching TRBD1. V shed 6 bases, J shed 7 bases, and the junction held 5 bases outside the gene matches. This CDR3 has 13 residues. Germline lookup yields CDR1 MNHEY and CDR2 SMNVEV (reference sequence). The DNA for the CDR3 is TGTGCCAGCAGGGACAGGGAGTGGAATGAGCAGTTCTTC. Protein product: CASRDREWNEQFF.